A selection of T cell receptor beta chains follows, all from one sample in a study of metastatic and nonmetastatic thyroid tumors. TCRdb re-analyzed the PCR reads using MiXCR. The sample records about 16,000 clones, around 32% being singletons. Material for sequencing was tumor tissue. The origin of the receptors is a male donor with papillary thyroid cancer or a benign thyroid nodule (not recorded which). Some clones in this sample may be carry-over from other donors' samples. CDR3s include the opening cysteine and the closing phenylalanine or tryptophan.

j_gene,v_gene,CDR3aa
TRBJ2-3,TRBV11-2,CASSEGGLAEITDTQYF
TRBJ2-1,TRBV11-2,CASSRSSSGTYDEQFF
TRBJ2-7,TRBV28,CASSWTGGEQYF
TRBJ2-1,TRBV6-1,CASSDRADPNEQFF
TRBJ2-7,TRBV11-1,CASSLVVGLAGFYEQYF
TRBJ2-3,TRBV6-1,CASSHEGADTQYF
TRBJ2-1,TRBV19,CASSIRLAGNNEQFF
TRBJ2-7,TRBV20-1,CSASRVASGRGEQYF
TRBJ2-2,TRBV6-1,CASRGLAGYTGELFF
TRBJ2-7,TRBV7-2,CASSLAVTYEQYF
TRBJ2-7,TRBV10-3,CAISPDYEQYF
TRBJ2-7,TRBV12-3/TRBV12-4,CASSGSGTRDF
TRBJ1-5,TRBV28,CASSSQVGLPYSNQPQHF
TRBJ2-5,TRBV6-1,CASSEGGVEQETQYF
TRBJ2-7,TRBV6-1,CASSEETGSSYEQYF
TRBJ2-5,TRBV7-9,CASSFPTSGEETQYF
TRBJ2-1,TRBV3-1,CASSGLAGGSEQFF
TRBJ2-1,TRBV11-1,CASSLAWLAGTNNEQFF
TRBJ2-3,TRBV3-1,CASSPHRAGRDTQYF
TRBJ1-1,TRBV6-1,CASSEDQESHEAFF
TRBJ1-1,TRBV13,CASSFWVRGVDTEAFF
TRBJ1-1,TRBV20-1,CSASSPIVNTEAFF
TRBJ2-5,TRBV24-1,CATSLAGEETQYF
TRBJ1-3,TRBV29-1,CSAWADIGNTIYF
TRBJ1-2,TRBV28,CASSLPTGPSRGYTF
TRBJ1-2,TRBV27,CASSFTVNTLGYTF
TRBJ1-2,TRBV6-1,CASSEALGDRGHGYTF
TRBJ2-1,TRBV4-1,CASSRQEGGGSYNEQFF
TRBJ2-3,TRBV4-3,CASSQERADLKMYF